The present T cell receptor beta chain was sequenced within a study of cytomegalovirus exposure and HLA in healthy donors. Vbeta (60) and Jbeta (13) primers were used in the PCR. Profiled with immunoSEQ multiplex PCR; TCRdb holds only in-frame clones, not every one. Of 120,000 or so clones in the sample, 75% to 85% were seen once. The sample taken for sequencing was PBMCs. The receptor was isolated from a woman in her 50s in good health and CMV-seropositive.

The CDR3 region is CASTRQLSGSGEEQFF. For the CDR3, the DNA is TGTGCCAGCACCCGACAATTGAGCGGGAGTGGGGAAGAGCAGTTCTTC. The J gene is TRBJ2-1, the V gene TRBV2, with TRBD2 identical over 8 bases. In germline, CDR1 is SNHLY, CDR2 FYNNEI. V trimming: 7 bases; J trimming: 10 bases; junction bases outside the gene matches: 18. The CDR3 consists of 16 residues.